These 18 T cell receptor beta chains were sequenced from one sample in a study of blood T cell repertoires in COVID-19. Measured with immunoSEQ multiplex PCR; TCRdb has only the in-frame clones, and not every one. The repertoire includes about 160,000 clones, approximately 80% of them detected once, and 6.5% to 8.5% sits in the top ten. Source material: peripheral blood. The receptors originated from a woman aged 40 to 49 with COVID-19, enrolled during active disease.

CDR3 nucleotides: TGTGCCAGCACGACAGGGGCTTGGAAGACCCAGTACTTC. As protein: CASTTGAWKTQYF. The V gene is TRBV6-5, the J gene TRBJ2-5; the match to TRBD1 covers 8 bases. The J segment lost 6 bases and the V segment lost 7 bases, leaving 7 bases of the junction unmatched. This CDR3 is 13 amino acids long. Germline V gene sequence: CDR1 MNHEY, CDR2 SVGAGI.

This clone appeared many times. The chain is built from TRBV4-2 and TRBJ1-2, with D uncertain. Germline CDR1 and CDR2: LGHNA and YNFKEQ. This CDR3 spans 15 amino acids. The V and J ends lost 0 bases and 0 bases respectively, with 8 bases between them. In DNA, the CDR3 is TGTGCCAGCAGCCAAGAAGCCACCGCTAACTATGGCTACACCTTC. Amino acids: CASSQEATANYGYTF.

The V call is TRBV5-1, the J call TRBJ2-1; TRBD2 matches 8 bases. From germline, CDR1 is SGHRS and CDR2 YFSETQ. The junction had 11 bases not matched to a gene; V was cut back by 0 bases and J by 3 bases. This CDR3 is built from 18 residues. The CDR3 reads CASSLVPGLEKGYNEQFF. The CDR3 DNA sequence: TGCGCCAGCAGCTTGGTGCCGGGACTAGAGAAAGGCTACAATGAGCAGTTCTTC.

The chain has TRBV9 and TRBJ2-2; D is unclear. The CDR3 sequence is 11 residues long. From germline, CDR1 is SGDLS and CDR2 YYNGEE. With 6 bases removed from V and 6 bases from J, the gap between germline ends came to 6 bases. CDR3 nucleotides: TGTGCCAGCAACAACCCCGGGGAGCTGTTTTTT. Encoded protein: CASNNPGELFF. The full variable domain, completed using reference TRBV9 and TRBJ2-2, is DSGVTQTPKHLITATGQRVTLRCSPRSGDLSVYWYQQSLDQGLQFLIQYYNGEERAKGNILERFSAQQFPDLHSELNLSSLELGDSALYFCASNNPGELFFGEGSRLTVL.

The V gene is TRBV7-9, the J gene TRBJ1-4; D unclear. V lost 1 base and J 4 bases, leaving 7 bases between the germline ends. Germline V gene lookup returns CDR1 SEHNR and CDR2 FQNEAQ (reference sequence). CDR3 length: 14 residues. DNA of the CDR3: TGTGCCAGCAGCTTAGGCGGACTTAATGAAAAACTGTTTTTT. This gives the protein CASSLGGLNEKLFF.

The gene calls are TRBV11-2 and TRBJ2-1; D might be TRBD2 (6 bases). Germline values: CDR1 SGHAT, CDR2 FQNNGV. With 0 bases removed from V and 7 bases from J, the gap between germline ends came to 16 bases. There are 16 residues in the CDR3. CDR3 DNA sequence: TGTGCCAGCAGCTTAGATCGGGGAACTAGCACTAATGAGCAGTTCTTC. It is translated as CASSLDRGTSTNEQFF.

The rearrangement joins TRBV18 to TRBJ2-7; weak D call: TRBD1 (6 bases). This CDR3 comprises 13 residues. Trimming cost V 6 bases and J 3 bases, with 12 bases left between them. CDR1 is KGHSH, CDR2 LQKENI, per germline. CDR3 sequence: CASSPGHDYEQYF. For the CDR3, the DNA is TGTGCCAGCTCGCCGGGACACGACTACGAGCAGTACTTC.

This chain connects TRBV20-1 to TRBJ2-1; D ambiguous. V lost 3 bases and J 2 bases, leaving 14 bases between the germline ends. The germline CDR1 and CDR2 sequences are DFQATT and SNEGSKA (reference sequence). The CDR3 extends over 15 amino acids. The CDR3 sequence: CSASLRPITYNEQFF. The CDR3 bases are TGCAGTGCTAGTCTGCGCCCAATAACCTACAATGAGCAGTTCTTC.

The V call is TRBV11-2, the J call TRBJ2-1; D unclear. The CDR3 has 14 amino acids. Trimming left V 4 bases short and J 9 bases short, with 16 bases between. Looked up from germline, CDR1 is SGHAT and CDR2 is FQNNGV. Here the CDR3 reads CASSSPPFSREQFF. The CDR3, as DNA: TGTGCCAGCAGCTCCCCCCCGTTTTCTCGTGAGCAGTTCTTC.

This rearrangement joins TRBV27 to TRBJ2-7; 7 bases line up with TRBD2. The V gene's germline CDR1 is MNHEY and CDR2 SMNVEV (reference sequence). The CDR3 has 14 residues. V dropped 6 bases and J dropped 5; count of bases not matched to a gene: 10. CDR3 residues: CASRRLGGRDEQYF. The CDR3 DNA sequence: TGTGCCAGCAGACGATTGGGGGGGAGGGACGAGCAGTACTTC.

The J gene is TRBJ2-1, the V gene TRBV6-6; 9 bases line up with TRBD2. This CDR3 contains 15 residues. From germline, CDR1 is MNHNY and CDR2 SVGAGI (reference sequence). V shed 5 bases and J 2 bases; nucleotides not matched to a gene: 4. DNA for the CDR3: TGTGCCAGCAGTCCCGGGACTAGCACCTACAATGAGCAGTTCTTC. Protein: CASSPGTSTYNEQFF.

V and J are TRBV29-1 and TRBJ1-4; D perhaps matches TRBD1 (6 bases). The CDR3 runs to 13 residues. The V and J ends lost 7 bases and 8 bases respectively, with 17 bases between them. Germline V lookup: CDR1 SQVTM, CDR2 ANQGSEA. The CDR3 DNA sequence: TGCAGCGACCTACAGGGTGTAATAGAAAAACTGTTTTTT. Amino acids: CSDLQGVIEKLFF.

This chain connects TRBV3-1 (or the pseudogene TRBV3-2) to TRBJ1-2; TRBD1 matches at 8 bases. After removal of 4 bases from V and 4 bases from J, the junction contained 8 bases not matched to a gene. The germline V gene encodes CDR1 LGHDT and CDR2 YNNKEL (reference sequence). This CDR3 has 15 residues. In DNA form, the CDR3 reads TGTGCCAGCAGCCCCCGGGACAGGCCCTTCTATGGCTACACCTTC. It codes for CASSPRDRPFYGYTF.

V and J are TRBV18 and TRBJ1-4; TRBD1 might be the D (5 bases). This CDR3 comprises 15 residues. The V gene's germline CDR1 is KGHSH and CDR2 LQKENI. Deletions cut 3 bases from V and 6 bases from J, with 14 bases between. The CDR3 DNA is TGTGCCAGCTCACCCCCGGGACTAGGTGATGAAAAACTGTTTTTT. Its protein product is CASSPPGLGDEKLFF.

The CDR3 DNA is TGCGCCAGCAGACCACTTAATAGCAATCAGCCCCAGCATTTT. Protein sequence: CASRPLNSNQPQHF. The V and J genes are TRBV10-2 and TRBJ1-5; the D is unclear. Looked up from germline, CDR1 is WSHSY and CDR2 is SAAADI. Trimming removed 6 bases from V and 0 bases from J, with 9 bases in between. The CDR3 has 14 amino acids.

The chain is built from TRBV6-5 and TRBJ2-7, with D perhaps TRBD1 (6 bases). This CDR3 spans 13 amino acids. Trimming took off 6 bases at V and 3 bases at J, with 12 bases between the two ends. Germline V gene lookup returns CDR1 MNHEY and CDR2 SVGAGI. The DNA for the CDR3 is TGTGCCAGCAGCCGCGGACAGTTCTACGAGCAGTACTTC. Amino acid sequence: CASSRGQFYEQYF.

This clone was seen once. The chain carries TRBV27 and TRBJ2-1; TRBD2 aligns across 10 bases. The germline CDR1 and CDR2 sequences are MNHEY and SMNVEV (reference sequence). This CDR3 has 14 residues. J was trimmed by 6 bases and V by 7 bases; bases with no gene match: 6. Written as DNA, the CDR3 is TGTGCCAGCAAGCGAGCGGGAGGGCGCAATGAGCAGTTCTTC. Its translation is CASKRAGGRNEQFF.

In its sample, this clone was seen a few times. The J gene is TRBJ1-1, the V gene TRBV15; perhaps TRBD1 as D (5 bases). The V gene lost 8 bases and the J gene lost 3 bases, with 10 bases spanning the gap. Germline V CDR1 and CDR2: LNHNV, YYDKDF (reference sequence). This CDR3 region has 12 residues. The CDR3 is CATGGADTEAFF. As DNA, the CDR3 is TGTGCCACCGGCGGGGCTGACACTGAAGCTTTCTTT.